This T cell receptor beta chain was sequenced for a study of cytomegalovirus exposure and HLA in healthy donors. Study-wide results and caveats: A later analysis showed that HLA-associated TCR beta chains had undergone more clonal expansion than equally common others. After further analysis at a later stage, 16,951 TCR beta sequences were associated with HLA alleles at 0.05 false discovery rate. Many donors carried some public TCRs, although rarity characterized most TCR sequences.

This clone was seen just once. Its antigen is unknown. 60 Vbeta and 13 Jbeta primers were used in PCR. Generated by immunoSEQ multiplex PCR, the TCRdb table keeps only in-frame clones and is missing some. The sample holds 150,000 to 200,000 clones, around three quarters seen once. Trimming took 9 bases from V and 5 from J; bases not matched to a gene: 16. This CDR3 has 16 amino acids. CDR1 and CDR2 from the germline V gene are SEHNR and FQNEAQ (reference sequence). The genes are TRBV7-9 and TRBJ2-5; 9 positions match TRBD1. This clonotype originated in a man between 50 and 59 years old in good health and CMV-seropositive. The material sequenced was PBMCs. CDR3 sequence: CASSSYSGTGRETQYF. DNA for the CDR3: TGTGCCAGTTCGTCCTATTCCGGGACAGGGAGGGAGACCCAGTACTTC.